This T cell receptor beta chain was identified during a study of Graves' ophthalmopathy and Graves' hyperthyroidism. Broader study findings: Ophthalmopathy progression prediction by the model yielded a sensitivity of 60% to 71% and a specificity of 72.22%. In blood appeared most of the expanded thyroid clonotypes whose frequency exceeded 0.001.

The CDR3 loop spans 12 amino acids. Germline V gene lookup returns CDR1 SGHDN and CDR2 FVKESK. The V gene lost 6 bases and the J gene lost 9 bases, with 13 bases spanning the gap. CAS ≥3, NOSPECS ≥4, moderate-to-severe activity and duration under 3 months marked donors with ophthalmopathy. The PBMCs had their origin in more than 9.5 ml of fresh peripheral blood. RNA transcripts were the source from which TCR beta CDR3 regions were amplified. First-round RT-PCR relied on HTBI primers, and a second-round multiplex PCR came next. TCRdb reanalysed the multiplex PCR reads using MiXCR and keeps one entry per CDR3 protein. The table includes some 750,000 distinct CDR3 sequences, roughly 40% detected once. About this clonotype: The antigen is not known.

The TCR sequence derives from an adult man with Graves' ophthalmopathy. The sequenced sample consisted of peripheral blood. The chain couples TRBV14 to TRBJ2-3, with TRBD2 as a possible D gene (7 bases). CDR3 protein: CASSLPGGTQYF. The CDR3, as DNA: TGTGCCAGCAGTCTACCGGGGGGCACGCAGTATTTT.